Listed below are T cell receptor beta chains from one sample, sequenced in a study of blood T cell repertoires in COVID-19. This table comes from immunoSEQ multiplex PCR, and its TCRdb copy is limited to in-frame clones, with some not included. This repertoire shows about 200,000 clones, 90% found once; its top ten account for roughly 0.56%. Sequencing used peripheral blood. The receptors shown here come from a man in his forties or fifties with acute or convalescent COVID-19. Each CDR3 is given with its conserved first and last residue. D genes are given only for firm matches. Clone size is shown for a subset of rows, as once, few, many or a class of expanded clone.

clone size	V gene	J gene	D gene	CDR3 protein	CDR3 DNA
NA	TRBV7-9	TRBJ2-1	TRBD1	CASMTGINEQFF	TGTGCCAGCATGACAGGGATCAATGAGCAGTTCTTC
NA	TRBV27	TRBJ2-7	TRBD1	CASATAPGGSYEQYF	TGTGCCAGCGCTACCGCGCCAGGGGGCTCCTACGAGCAGTACTTC
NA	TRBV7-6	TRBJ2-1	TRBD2	CASSLNSPGGSNEQFF	TGTGCCAGCAGCTTAAATAGTCCCGGCGGGAGTAATGAGCAGTTCTTC
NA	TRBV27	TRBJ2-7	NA	CASSFRDNYEQYF	TGTGCCAGCAGTTTTCGGGACAACTACGAGCAGTACTTC
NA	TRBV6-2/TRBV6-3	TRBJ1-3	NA	CASSYSAGTGNTIYF	TGTGCCAGCAGTTACTCGGCAGGGACTGGAAACACCATATATTTT
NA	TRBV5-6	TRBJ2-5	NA	CASKDWTEEETQYF	TGTGCCAGCAAAGATTGGACAGAGGAAGAGACCCAGTACTTC
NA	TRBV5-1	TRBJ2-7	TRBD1	CASSSDRETHEQYF	TGCGCCAGCAGCTCGGACAGGGAGACCCACGAGCAGTACTTC
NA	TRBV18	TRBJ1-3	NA	CASSPTRQPGNTIYF	TGTGCCAGCTCACCAACACGACAGCCTGGAAACACCATATATTTT
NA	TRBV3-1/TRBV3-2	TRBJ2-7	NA	CASSQGDFYEQYF	TGTGCCAGCAGCCAAGGGGACTTCTACGAGCAGTACTTC
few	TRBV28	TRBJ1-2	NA	CAARPYGSYGYTF	TGTGCCGCCCGACCATACGGGAGTTATGGCTACACCTTC
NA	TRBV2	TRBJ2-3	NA	CASRSGHSTDTQYF	TGTGCCAGCAGGTCGGGACATAGCACAGATACGCAGTATTTT
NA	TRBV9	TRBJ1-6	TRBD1	CASSEGGQGNSPLHF	TGTGCCAGCAGCGAGGGGGGACAGGGGAATTCACCCCTCCACTTT
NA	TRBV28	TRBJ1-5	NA	CASSLGGQIENSNQPQHF	TGTGCCAGCAGTTTAGGCGGGCAGATAGAAAATAGCAATCAGCCCCAGCATTTT
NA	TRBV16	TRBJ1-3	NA	CASSQPGSGNTIYF	TGTGCCAGCAGCCAACCCGGCTCTGGAAACACCATATATTTT
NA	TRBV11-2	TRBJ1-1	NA	CASSRTVNTEAFF	TGTGCCAGCAGCCGGACAGTGAACACTGAAGCTTTCTTT
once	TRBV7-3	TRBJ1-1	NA	CASSLKPGPNTEAFF	TGTGCCAGCAGCTTAAAGCCGGGTCCGAACACTGAAGCTTTCTTT
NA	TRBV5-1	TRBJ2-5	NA	CASSQRDTQETQYF	TGCGCCAGCAGCCAAAGGGACACCCAAGAGACCCAGTACTTC
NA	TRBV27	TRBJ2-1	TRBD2	CASSPGGRLYNEQFF	TGTGCCAGCAGCCCCGGGGGGAGACTCTACAATGAGCAGTTCTTC
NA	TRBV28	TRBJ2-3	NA	CAIEGGGNTDTQYF	TGTGCCATCGAGGGGGGGGGAAACACAGATACGCAGTATTTT
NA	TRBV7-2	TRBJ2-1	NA	CASSGLGRGTYNEQFF	TGTGCCAGCAGCGGCCTGGGGCGGGGAACCTACAATGAGCAGTTCTTC
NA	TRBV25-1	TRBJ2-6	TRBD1	CASSAQGVSGANVLTF	TGTGCCAGCAGTGCACAGGGGGTCTCTGGGGCCAACGTCCTGACTTTC
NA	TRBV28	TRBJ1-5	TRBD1	CASSLSGGRGQPQHF	TGTGCCAGCAGTTTGTCAGGGGGCAGGGGTCAGCCCCAGCATTTT
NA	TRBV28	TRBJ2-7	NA	CASSITYEQYF	TGTGCCAGCAGTATTACCTACGAGCAGTACTTC
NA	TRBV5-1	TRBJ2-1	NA	CASSLQGRQFF	TGCGCCAGCAGCTTACAGGGAAGGCAGTTCTTC
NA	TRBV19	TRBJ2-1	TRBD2	CASSGGSYNEQFF	TGTGCCAGTAGTGGCGGGAGTTACAATGAGCAGTTCTTC
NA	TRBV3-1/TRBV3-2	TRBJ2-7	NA	CASRATGEGSYEQYF	TGTGCCAGCAGGGCGACAGGGGAGGGCTCCTACGAGCAGTACTTC
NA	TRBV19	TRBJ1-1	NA	CASRKQANTEAFF	TGTGCCAGTAGGAAACAGGCGAACACTGAAGCTTTCTTT
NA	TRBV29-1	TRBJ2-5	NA	CSVERYGETQYF	TGCAGCGTTGAGCGGTACGGAGAGACCCAGTACTTC
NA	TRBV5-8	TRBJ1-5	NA	CASSGPGTLNQPQHF	TGTGCCAGCAGCGGACCCGGGACACTCAATCAGCCCCAGCATTTT
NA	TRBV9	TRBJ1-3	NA	CASSVAGLSGNTIYF	TGTGCCAGCAGCGTGGCAGGACTCTCTGGAAACACCATATATTTT
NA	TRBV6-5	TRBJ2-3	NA	CASSYSTNTNTDTQYF	TGTGCCAGCAGTTACTCAACAAACACTAACACAGATACGCAGTATTTT